This TCR beta chain was obtained from a study of relationships among human T cell subsets. Whole-study findings and limits: Th1, Th2 and regulatory subsets overlapped substantially in CDR3 sequences.

This CDR3 has 15 residues. Germline loops: CDR1 KGHSH, CDR2 LQKENI. The V end lost 6 bases, the J end lost 1 base, and 15 bases lay between the germline ends. With regard to this clonotype: The antigen is not known.

Regulatory T cells were selected from positively selected CD4+ cells using anti-CD25 beads. T cell subsets were isolated with antibody-coated magnetic beads. TCR alpha and beta CDR3s were amplified from mRNA by semiquantitative ARM-PCR. ARM-PCR used tagged nested gene-specific primers, then communal superprimers for exponential amplification. MiXCR was run by TCRdb on the multiplex PCR reads, yielding one entry per CDR3 protein. Here the sample spans fewer than 15,000 distinct CDR3 sequences, over 45% being singletons. Sequencing used Tregs sorted from blood. This chain uses TRBV18 with TRBJ1-1; a possible D gene is TRBD1 (6 bases). The source is a man aged 35 to 55 in good health. The CDR3 spells CASSPTGTTNTEAFF. DNA of the CDR3: TGTGCCAGCTCGCCTACCGGGACAACGAACACTGAAGCTTTCTTT.